The 2 T cell receptor beta chains in this list originate from one sample, sequenced in a study of sequential checkpoint blockade in melanoma. Clones were sequenced by immunoSEQ multiplex PCR, and TCRdb holds only the in-frame ones, with some missing. The table records some 17,000 clones, 65% to 80% of them present only once. Treatment here: randomized to nivolumab then ipilimumab (arm A) or the reverse (arm B). Sequenced here: CD8+ T cells sorted from blood (inferred from file names), sampled from a patient given nivolumab and ipilimumab in sequence. These receptor sequences come from a human donor with melanoma.

The chain combines TRBV7-6 with TRBJ1-4; D remains unclear. Trimming left V 5 bases short and J 0 bases short, with 16 bases between. The CDR3 sequence is 17 residues long. CDR1 and CDR2 (germline): SGHVS, FNYEAQ. This chain's CDR3 is CASSGTYAGSTNEKLFF. The DNA for the CDR3 is TGTGCCAGCAGCGGAACGTATGCAGGATCAACTAATGAAAAACTGTTTTTT.

This sequence joins TRBV9 and TRBJ2-7; weak D call: TRBD1 (5 bases). V gave up 0 bases and J gave up 2 bases, with 9 bases separating them. CDR1 and CDR2 (germline): SGDLS, YYNGEE. The CDR3 totals 14 residues. The CDR3 reads CASSVGDSAYEQYF. CDR3 sequence (DNA): TGTGCCAGCAGCGTAGGTGACAGTGCCTACGAGCAGTACTTC.